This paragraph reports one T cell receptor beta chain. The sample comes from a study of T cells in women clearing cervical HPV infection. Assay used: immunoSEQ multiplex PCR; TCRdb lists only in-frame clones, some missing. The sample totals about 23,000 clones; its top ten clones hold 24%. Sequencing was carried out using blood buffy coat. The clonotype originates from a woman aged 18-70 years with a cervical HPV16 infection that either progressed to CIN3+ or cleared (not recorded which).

This CDR3 is CASSQERGAENSPLHF. The CDR3 DNA, read in part, is TGCGCCAGCAGCCAAGAGCGGGGGGCGGAGAATTCACCC. The chain has TRBV4-1 and TRBJ1-6; a weak D match, TRBD1 (6 bases). The CDR3 goes on 3 residues after the read ends, and that part is filled in from the germline J gene. V was pared by 0 bases and J by 7 bases, with 13 bases between. This CDR3 is 16 amino acids long. Germline CDR1 MGHRA, CDR2 YSYEKL.